This passage covers 7 T cell receptor beta chains from one sample sequenced in a study of CD8 T cells in Susac syndrome. RNA, at roughly 0.45 to 1 ug, was reverse transcribed with random hexamers. In TCRdb, the immunoSEQ multiplex PCR reads were re-called with MiXCR into one record per CDR3 protein. The table includes roughly 200,000 distinct CDR3 sequences, roughly 94% detected once. Sequencing was done on a sample of CD4+ T cells from PBMCs. Receptors were obtained from a human donor with Susac syndrome.

This chain links TRBV10-3 with TRBJ1-2; D unresolved. CDR1 is ENHRY and CDR2 is SYGVKD in the germline V gene. CDR3 size: 12 residues. V gave up 4 bases and J gave up 9 bases, with 12 bases separating them. The CDR3 spells CAISGLWESYTF. CDR3 bases: TGTGCCATCAGTGGGTTATGGGAGAGCTACACCTTC.

This chain links TRBV20-1 with TRBJ2-3, with D unclear. V shed 3 bases and J shed 0 bases, with 10 bases lying between them. Germline-derived CDR1 and CDR2 are DFQATT and SNEGSKA (reference sequence). The CDR3 length is 14 residues. The CDR3 sequence is CSASRSPSTDTQYF. For the CDR3, the DNA is TGCAGTGCTAGTAGGTCTCCTAGCACAGATACGCAGTATTTT.

The rearrangement uses TRBV15 and TRBJ2-5; 8 nucleotides agree with TRBD2. The CDR3 has 18 residues. J gave up 2 bases and V 0 bases, and 11 bases lay outside the gene matches. The germline CDR1 and CDR2 sequences are LNHNV and YYDKDF (reference sequence). This CDR3 reads CATSRDYGGAGGQETQYF. CDR3 DNA: TGTGCCACCAGCAGAGATTACGGGGGGGCCGGGGGACAAGAGACCCAGTACTTC.

V and J are TRBV6-1 and TRBJ1-5; TRBD1 agrees at 7 bases. The CDR3 has 14 residues. Trimming at V came to 6 bases and at J to 2 bases, leaving 4 bases not matched to a gene. Per germline, CDR1 MNHNS and CDR2 SASEGT. CDR3 in amino acids: CASSNRGGNQPQHF. The CDR3 coding sequence is TGTGCCAGCAGCAACAGGGGAGGCAATCAGCCCCAGCATTTT.

The V call is TRBV20-1, the J call TRBJ2-3, with D maybe TRBD2 (6 bases). Germline CDR1 is DFQATT and CDR2 is SNEGSKA (reference sequence). The CDR3 runs 16 residues. Trimming took off 4 bases at V and 2 bases at J, with 19 bases between the two ends. The CDR3 bases are TGCAGTGCTAATCTAATGGGGCGGGGCGACACAGATACGCAGTATTTT. It specifies CSANLMGRGDTDTQYF.

Only one count was recorded for this clonotype. The rearrangement links TRBV20-1 to TRBJ1-2, with D possibly matching TRBD1 (5 bases). This CDR3 spans 12 amino acids. Germline CDR1 DFQATT, CDR2 SNEGSKA (reference sequence). The ends were cut back, 5 bases at V and 2 bases at J, with 9 bases in the middle. CDR3 amino acids: CSAATENYGYTF. The CDR3 nucleotides read TGCAGTGCTGCGACAGAGAACTATGGCTACACCTTC.

This clonotype was detected only once. The chain uses TRBV28 and TRBJ1-2; 7 bases agree with TRBD1. With V trimmed by 6 bases and J by 7 bases, 11 bases remained unmatched. The CDR3 consists of 14 residues. Germline assignment: CDR1 MDHEN and CDR2 SYDVKM. The CDR3 protein is CASRTGTALGGYTF. The DNA for the CDR3 is TGTGCCAGCAGAACCGGGACAGCACTCGGTGGCTACACCTTC.